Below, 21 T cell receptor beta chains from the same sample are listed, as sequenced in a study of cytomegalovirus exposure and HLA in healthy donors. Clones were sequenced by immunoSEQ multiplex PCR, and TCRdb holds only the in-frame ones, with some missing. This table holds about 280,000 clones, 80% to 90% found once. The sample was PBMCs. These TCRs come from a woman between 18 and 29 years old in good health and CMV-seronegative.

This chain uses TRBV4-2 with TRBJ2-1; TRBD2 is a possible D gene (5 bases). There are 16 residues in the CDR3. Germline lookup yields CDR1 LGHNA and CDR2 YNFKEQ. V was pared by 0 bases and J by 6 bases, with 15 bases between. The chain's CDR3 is CASSQDGGLALNEQFF. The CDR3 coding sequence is TGTGCCAGCAGCCAAGACGGTGGGCTAGCCCTCAATGAGCAGTTCTTC.

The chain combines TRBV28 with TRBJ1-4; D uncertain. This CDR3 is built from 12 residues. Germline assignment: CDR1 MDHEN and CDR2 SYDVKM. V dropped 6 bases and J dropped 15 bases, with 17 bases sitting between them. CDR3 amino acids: CASSLGPRGVFF. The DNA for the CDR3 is TGTGCCAGCAGCCTCGGGCCACGCGGGGTGTTTTTT.

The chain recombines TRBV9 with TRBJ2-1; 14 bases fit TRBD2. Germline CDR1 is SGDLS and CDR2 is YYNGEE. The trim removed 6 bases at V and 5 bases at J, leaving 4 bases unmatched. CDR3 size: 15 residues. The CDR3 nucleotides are TGTGCCAGCAAAGGGACTAGCGGGGGCCACAATGAGCAGTTCTTC. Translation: CASKGTSGGHNEQFF.

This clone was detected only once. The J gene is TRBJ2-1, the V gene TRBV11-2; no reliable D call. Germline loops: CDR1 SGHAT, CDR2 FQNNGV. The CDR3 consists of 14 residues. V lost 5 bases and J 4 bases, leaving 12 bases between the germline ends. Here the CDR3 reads CASSPSDIYNEQFF. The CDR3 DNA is TGTGCCAGCAGCCCCTCCGACATTTACAATGAGCAGTTCTTC.

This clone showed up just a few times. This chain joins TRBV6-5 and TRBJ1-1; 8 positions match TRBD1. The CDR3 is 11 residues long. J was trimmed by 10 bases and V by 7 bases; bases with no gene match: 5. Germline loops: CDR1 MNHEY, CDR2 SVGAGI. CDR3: CASNGQGRAFF. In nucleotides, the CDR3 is TGTGCCAGCAACGGACAGGGAAGAGCTTTCTTT.

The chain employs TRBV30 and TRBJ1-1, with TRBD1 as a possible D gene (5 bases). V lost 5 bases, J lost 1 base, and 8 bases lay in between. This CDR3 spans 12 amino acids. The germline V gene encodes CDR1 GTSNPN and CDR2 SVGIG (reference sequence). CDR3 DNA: TGTGCCTGGTTGGGGGGGAACACTGAAGCTTTCTTT. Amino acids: CAWLGGNTEAFF.

The CDR3 nucleotides are TGTGCCAGCAGTAGGGATGGGGCTCTCTACGAGCAGTACTTC. It yields the protein CASSRDGALYEQYF. The V and J genes are TRBV6-1 and TRBJ2-7; D possibly corresponds to TRBD1 (5 bases). V was trimmed by 5 bases and J by 3 bases, leaving 14 bases between them. This CDR3 contains 14 residues. Germline CDR1 is MNHNS and CDR2 is SASEGT.

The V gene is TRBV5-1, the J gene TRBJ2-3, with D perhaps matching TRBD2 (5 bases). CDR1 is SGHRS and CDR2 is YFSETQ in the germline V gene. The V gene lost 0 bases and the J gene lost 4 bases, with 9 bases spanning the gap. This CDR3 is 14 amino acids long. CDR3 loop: CASSLGSGPDTQYF. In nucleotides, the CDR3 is TGCGCCAGCAGCTTGGGGAGCGGCCCAGATACGCAGTATTTT. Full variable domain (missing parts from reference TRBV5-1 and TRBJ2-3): KAGVTQTPRYLIKTRGQQVTLSCSPISGHRSVSWYQQTPGQGLQFLFEYFSETQRNKGNFPGRFSGRQFSNSRSEMNVSTLELGDSALYLCASSLGSGPDTQYFGPGTRLTVL.

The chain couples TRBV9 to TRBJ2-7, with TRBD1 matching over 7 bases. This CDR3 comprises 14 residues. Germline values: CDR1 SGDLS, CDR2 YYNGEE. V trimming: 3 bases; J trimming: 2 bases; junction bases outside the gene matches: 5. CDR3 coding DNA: TGTGCCAGCAGCGCATCAGGGGGTCCCTACGAGCAGTACTTC. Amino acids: CASSASGGPYEQYF.

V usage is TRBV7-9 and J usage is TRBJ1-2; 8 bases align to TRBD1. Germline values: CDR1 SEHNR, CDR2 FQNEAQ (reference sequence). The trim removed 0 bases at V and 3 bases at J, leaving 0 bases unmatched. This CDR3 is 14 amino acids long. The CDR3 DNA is TGTGCCAGCAGCTTAGCGGACAGGGACTATGGCTACACCTTC. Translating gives CASSLADRDYGYTF. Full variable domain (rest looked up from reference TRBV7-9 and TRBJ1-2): DTGVSQNPRHKITKRGQNVTFRCDPISEHNRLYWYRQTLGQGPEFLTYFQNEAQLEKSRLLSDRFSAERPKGSFSTLEIQRTEQGDSAMYLCASSLADRDYGYTFGSGTRLTVV.

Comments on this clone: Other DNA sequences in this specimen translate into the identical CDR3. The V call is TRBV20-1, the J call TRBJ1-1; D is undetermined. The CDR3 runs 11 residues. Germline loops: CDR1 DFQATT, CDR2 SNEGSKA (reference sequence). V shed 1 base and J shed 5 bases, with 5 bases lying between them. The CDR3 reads CSARAGTEAFF. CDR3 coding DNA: TGCAGTGCTAGAGCGGGAACTGAAGCTTTCTTT.

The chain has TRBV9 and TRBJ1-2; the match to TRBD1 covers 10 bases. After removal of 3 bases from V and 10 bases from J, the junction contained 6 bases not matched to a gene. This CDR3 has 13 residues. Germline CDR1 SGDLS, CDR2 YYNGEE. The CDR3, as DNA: TGTGCCAGCAGCGCTCCCGGGACAGGGGACTACACCTTC. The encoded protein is CASSAPGTGDYTF.

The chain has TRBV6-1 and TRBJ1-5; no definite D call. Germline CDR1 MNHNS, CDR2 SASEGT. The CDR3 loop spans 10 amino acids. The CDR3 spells CASDYRPQHF. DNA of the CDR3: TGTGCATCAGACTATCGGCCCCAGCATTTT.

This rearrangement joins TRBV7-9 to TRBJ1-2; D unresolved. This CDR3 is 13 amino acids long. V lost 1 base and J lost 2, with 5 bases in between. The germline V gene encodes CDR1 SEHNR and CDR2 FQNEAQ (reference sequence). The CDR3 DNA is TGTGCCAGCAGCTTAGGACTGAACTATGGCTACACCTTC. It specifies CASSLGLNYGYTF.

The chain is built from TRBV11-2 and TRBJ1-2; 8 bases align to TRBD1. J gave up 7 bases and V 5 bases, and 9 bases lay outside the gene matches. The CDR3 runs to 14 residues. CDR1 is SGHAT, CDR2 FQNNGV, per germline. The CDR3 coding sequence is TGTGCCAGCAGCCCGATTACAGGGGGGGGTGGCTACACCTTC. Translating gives CASSPITGGGGYTF.

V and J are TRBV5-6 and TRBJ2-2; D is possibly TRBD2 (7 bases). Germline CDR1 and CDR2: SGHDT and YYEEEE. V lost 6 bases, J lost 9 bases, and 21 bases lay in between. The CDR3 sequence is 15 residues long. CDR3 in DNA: TGTGCCAGCACCATTAGACTAGGGGGGGTGCGGGAGCTGTTTTTT. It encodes CASTIRLGGVRELFF.

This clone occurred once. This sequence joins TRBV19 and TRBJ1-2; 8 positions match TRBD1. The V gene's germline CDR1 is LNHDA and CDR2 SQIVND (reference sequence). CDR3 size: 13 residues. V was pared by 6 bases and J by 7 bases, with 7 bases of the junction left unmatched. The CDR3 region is CASRDDDRGGYTF. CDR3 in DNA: TGTGCCAGTAGGGATGATGACAGGGGTGGCTACACCTTC.

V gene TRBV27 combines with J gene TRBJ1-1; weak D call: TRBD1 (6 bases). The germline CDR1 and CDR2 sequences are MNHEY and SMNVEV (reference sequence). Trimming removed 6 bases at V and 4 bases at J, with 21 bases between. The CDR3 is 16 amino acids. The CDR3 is CASRPRGRGGSTEAFF. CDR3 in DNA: TGTGCCAGCAGACCCCGAGGCAGGGGAGGGAGCACTGAAGCTTTCTTT.

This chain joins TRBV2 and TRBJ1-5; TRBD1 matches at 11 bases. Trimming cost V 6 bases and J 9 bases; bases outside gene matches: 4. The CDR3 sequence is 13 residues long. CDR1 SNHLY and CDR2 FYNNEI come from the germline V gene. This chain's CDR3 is CASRRTGGWPQHF. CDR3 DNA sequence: TGTGCCAGCAGACGGACAGGGGGCTGGCCCCAGCATTTT.

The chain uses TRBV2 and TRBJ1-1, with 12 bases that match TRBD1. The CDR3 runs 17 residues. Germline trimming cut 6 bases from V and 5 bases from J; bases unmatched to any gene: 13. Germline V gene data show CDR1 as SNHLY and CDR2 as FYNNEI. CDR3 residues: CASSGTGGAEGGTEAFF. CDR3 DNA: TGTGCCAGCAGCGGGACAGGGGGCGCTGAGGGTGGTACTGAAGCTTTCTTT.

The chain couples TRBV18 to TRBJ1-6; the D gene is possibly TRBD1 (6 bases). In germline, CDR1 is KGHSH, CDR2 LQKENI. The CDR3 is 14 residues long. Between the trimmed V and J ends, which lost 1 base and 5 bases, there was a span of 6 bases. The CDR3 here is CASSPQGDNSPLHF. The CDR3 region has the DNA TGTGCCAGCTCACCACAGGGGGATAATTCACCCCTCCACTTT.